These 3 T cell receptor beta chains came from one sample sequenced in a study of blood T cell repertoires in COVID-19. Clones were sequenced by immunoSEQ multiplex PCR, and TCRdb holds only the in-frame ones, with some missing. The repertoire has 100,000 to 150,000 clones, approximately 84% of them found once; the top ten carry 17%. Sequenced input: peripheral blood. The origin of the receptors is a woman older than 75 with acute or convalescent COVID-19.

This clone was recorded many times. CDR3 DNA sequence: TGTGCCAGCAGCCAAGATCAGGGGCAGTACGAGCAGTACTTC. It codes for CASSQDQGQYEQYF. The genes are TRBV3-1 (or the pseudogene TRBV3-2) and TRBJ2-7, with D possibly TRBD1 on 6 matching bases. This CDR3 is built from 14 residues. Trimming shortened V by 0 bases and J by 4 bases, and 10 bases separated the two germline ends. CDR1 LGHDT and CDR2 YNNKEL come from the germline V gene (reference sequence).

This clone has just a few counts. The chain links TRBV3-1 (or the pseudogene TRBV3-2) to TRBJ1-2; no definite D call. The V end was cut by 0 bases, the J end by 4 bases, with 12 bases between. CDR1 is LGHDT, CDR2 YNNKEL, per germline (reference sequence). This CDR3 comprises 15 residues. CDR3 in amino acids: CASSQELDSSYGYTF. The CDR3, as DNA: TGTGCCAGCAGCCAAGAACTAGATTCGAGCTATGGCTACACCTTC.

The DNA for the CDR3 is TGCGCCAGCAGCCAAGATAGGGACAGGGGGGTATACGAGCAGTACTTC. Protein product: CASSQDRDRGVYEQYF. The chain employs TRBV4-3 and TRBJ2-7; 11 bases are a match to TRBD1. Per germline, CDR1 LGHNA and CDR2 YSLEER. Trimming removed 0 bases from V and 4 bases from J; junction bases left unmatched: 5. The CDR3 is made up of 16 amino acids.